This TCR beta chain derives from a study of blood T cell repertoires in COVID-19. In the study overall: Sample material is recorded as cDNA or gDNA derived from T cells, B-cell-depleted T cells, or PBMCs.

In its sample, this clone was seen once. Original data processing: Estimation of nucleated cell counts was performed using reference gene primer amplification. Produced via immunoSEQ multiplex PCR; TCRdb's table is partial and in-frame only. V, J and clone size are taken as reported in that table, and D and trimming were inferred from the DNA itself. The profile covers roughly 81,000 clones, with around 88% appearing a single time and more than 7.5% taken by the ten largest. Sequencing used peripheral blood. The clonotype was recovered from a man aged 30-40 years with acute or convalescent COVID-19.

The CDR3 is CASSMTPVSHTSSYNEQFF. CDR3 in DNA: TGTGCCAGTAGTATGACCCCCGTTAGCCACACAAGCTCCTACAATGAGCAGTTCTTC. The chain carries TRBV19 and TRBJ2-1; D is unclear. V shed 3 bases and J shed 0 bases, with 21 bases lying between them. Germline CDR1 is LNHDA and CDR2 is SQIVND (reference sequence). The CDR3 has 19 residues.